This T cell receptor (beta chain) stems from a study of response to subunit inactivated influenza vaccine. CDR1 MDHEN and CDR2 SYDVKM come from the germline V gene. The length of the CDR3 is 14 residues. V gave up 6 bases and J gave up 5 bases; unmatched junction bases: 8. This clonotype was observed a handful of times. Its antigen is unknown. TCRdb reprocessed the RT-PCR reads via MiXCR and lists one record per CDR3 protein. The sample consists of around 180,000 distinct CDR3 sequences, approximately 9.2% of them appearing once. Study-level results: There was a suggestion from the authors that each seasonal influenza vaccination recruits few new T cells.

V is TRBV28 and J is TRBJ2-7, with TRBD1 matching over 9 bases. Sample: non-naive T cells sorted from PBMCs, taken on the day of vaccination. The origin of this receptor is a man between 45 and 60 years old who received an inactivated influenza vaccine. The CDR3 loop is CASRPGQGKNEQYF. As DNA, the CDR3 is TGTGCCAGCAGACCGGGACAGGGAAAAAACGAGCAGTACTTC.